One sample yielded the 21 T cell receptor beta chains listed below, sequenced in a study of cytomegalovirus exposure and HLA in healthy donors. The PCR made use of 60 Vbeta and 13 Jbeta primers. Sequencing was performed with immunoSEQ multiplex PCR; in TCRdb, only in-frame clones are kept and a portion is missing. The data show under 200,000 clones, around 76% seen once. The sequencing input was PBMCs. The receptors were gathered from a man in his fifties or sixties in good health and CMV-seronegative.

The sample holds one count of this clone. The CDR3 DNA follows: TGTGCCAGCAGCGTGGGACTAGCGGGAGTTTGGAGCACAGATACGCAGTATTTT. Its protein product is CASSVGLAGVWSTDTQYF. This chain uses TRBV9 with TRBJ2-3; TRBD2 matches at 14 bases. CDR3 length: 18 amino acids. Unmatched junction bases numbered 5, after V lost 2 bases and J lost 0 bases. Germline CDR1 and CDR2: SGDLS and YYNGEE.

The V gene is TRBV18, the J gene TRBJ1-1, with a tentative D call TRBD1 (6 bases). Trimming pared 6 bases from V and 1 base from J, leaving 15 bases between. The CDR3 consists of 15 residues. Germline V CDR1 and CDR2: KGHSH, LQKENI. DNA of the CDR3: TGTGCCAGCTCGCCAACGACAGGCCCGAACACTGAAGCTTTCTTT. It yields the protein CASSPTTGPNTEAFF.

This clone was observed a single time. V is TRBV4-1 and J is TRBJ2-7; 11 positions match TRBD2. V was clipped by 3 bases and J by 3 bases; unmatched bases: 4. The CDR3 is 15 residues long. Looked up from germline, CDR1 is MGHRA and CDR2 is YSYEKL. Here the CDR3 reads CASSQGLAVRYEQYF. CDR3 coding DNA: TGCGCCAGCAGCCAGGGACTAGCGGTACGCTACGAGCAGTACTTC.

Notes on this clone: An end of the junction differs from the germline gene, which may be a read error. The chain uses TRBV7-9 and TRBJ2-5; 9 positions match TRBD1. Germline V CDR1 and CDR2: SEHNR, FQNEAQ (reference sequence). The CDR3 has 16 residues. In DNA form, the CDR3 reads TGTTCCAGCAAAGGATCCGGGACAGGGTTGTTAGAGACCCAGTACTTC. It translates to CSSKGSGTGLLETQYF.

This clone was seen a few times. The chain joins TRBV7-8 to TRBJ1-1; TRBD1 agrees at 7 bases. The CDR3 sequence is 14 residues long. Germline assignment: CDR1 SGHVS and CDR2 FQNEAQ. V trimming: 8 bases; J trimming: 4 bases; junction bases outside the gene matches: 10. CDR3: CASVRQGGGTEAFF. The CDR3 DNA reads TGTGCCAGCGTCCGGCAGGGGGGAGGCACTGAAGCTTTCTTT.

The chain couples TRBV7-2 to TRBJ2-1; 8 positions agree with TRBD2. The CDR3 contains 15 residues. CDR1 and CDR2 from the germline V gene are SGHTA and FQGNSA. Germline trimming cut 5 bases from V and 2 bases from J; bases unmatched to any gene: 5. CDR3 nucleotides: TGTGCCAGCAGCCCTAGCGGGTGGACCTACAATGAGCAGTTCTTC. It specifies CASSPSGWTYNEQFF.

CDR3 sequence: CASTLDRGPYNEQFF. For the CDR3, the DNA is TGTGCCAGCACACTGGACAGGGGGCCGTACAATGAGCAGTTCTTC. The chain links TRBV9 to TRBJ2-1; 11 bases are shared with TRBD1. There are 15 residues in the CDR3. Germline CDR1 SGDLS, CDR2 YYNGEE. V trimming: 6 bases; J trimming: 4 bases; junction bases outside the gene matches: 6.

V is TRBV9 and J is TRBJ2-1, with 10 bases fitting TRBD2. The CDR3 contains 17 residues. In germline, CDR1 is SGDLS, CDR2 YYNGEE. Trimming at V came to 0 bases and at J to 0 bases, leaving 3 bases not matched to a gene. The chain's CDR3 is CASSVVSSGGSYNEQFF. In DNA form, the CDR3 reads TGTGCCAGCAGCGTAGTTTCTAGCGGGGGCTCCTACAATGAGCAGTTCTTC.

The chain links TRBV5-1 to TRBJ2-5, with TRBD1 as a possible D gene (6 bases). V lost 2 bases to trimming and J lost 5 bases, with 13 bases between them. The CDR3 contains 14 residues. Germline V lookup: CDR1 SGHRS, CDR2 YFSETQ. The CDR3 region is CASSFTGPGETQYF. CDR3 nucleotides: TGCGCCAGCAGCTTTACAGGGCCGGGGGAGACCCAGTACTTC.

This clone was detected a few times. The V gene is TRBV5-6, the J gene TRBJ1-1; perhaps TRBD1 as D (6 bases). V was pared by 0 bases and J by 3 bases, with 12 bases between. CDR3 length: 15 amino acids. Germline assignment: CDR1 SGHDT and CDR2 YYEEEE. CDR3 in amino acids: CASSLGGQLYTEAFF. In DNA, the CDR3 is TGTGCCAGCAGCTTGGGGGGGCAATTGTACACTGAAGCTTTCTTT.

The V call is TRBV27, the J call TRBJ2-1; a weak D match, TRBD2 (6 bases). V was shortened by 5 bases and J by 1 base, with 12 bases between the two germline ends. The CDR3 is 15 amino acids. CDR1 and CDR2 (germline): MNHEY, SMNVEV (reference sequence). The CDR3 bases are TGTGCCAGCAGTAAAAGCGGGCCTTCCTACAATGAGCAGTTCTTC. It encodes CASSKSGPSYNEQFF.

Here the CDR3 reads CASSQDSRDSNYGYTF. CDR3 coding DNA: TGTGCCAGCAGCCAAGACTCACGGGACAGTAACTATGGCTACACCTTC. The rearrangement links TRBV14 to TRBJ1-2; 7 bases map to TRBD1. The trim removed 0 bases at V and 1 base at J, leaving 5 bases unmatched. In germline, CDR1 is SGHDN, CDR2 FVKESK. The length of the CDR3 is 16 residues.

This clone has only a few counts. The rearrangement uses TRBV2 and TRBJ1-3; weak D call: TRBD1 (5 bases). The CDR3 runs 14 residues. Between the trimmed V and J ends, which lost 2 bases and 2 bases, there was a span of 7 bases. From germline, CDR1 is SNHLY and CDR2 FYNNEI. As DNA, the CDR3 is TGTGCCAGCAGTGAACCCAGGGCTGGAAACACCATATATTTT. This codes for CASSEPRAGNTIYF.

This clone was seen a few times. This chain connects TRBV19 to TRBJ2-7; D gene unclear. The germline CDR1 and CDR2 sequences are LNHDA and SQIVND (reference sequence). This CDR3 has 14 amino acids. The germline V and J ends were trimmed by 3 bases and 3 bases, with 12 bases remaining between them. CDR3 in amino acids: CASSMSEWSYEQYF. CDR3 DNA sequence: TGTGCCAGTAGTATGAGTGAGTGGAGCTACGAGCAGTACTTC. The full variable domain, completed using reference TRBV19 and TRBJ2-7, is DGGITQSPKYLFRKEGQNVTLSCEQNLNHDAMYWYRQDPGQGLRLIYYSQIVNDFQKGDIAEGYSVSREKKESFPLTVTSAQKNPTAFYLCASSMSEWSYEQYFGPGTRLTVT.

The genes are TRBV2 and TRBJ1-4; 7 nucleotides agree with TRBD1. CDR3 length equals 14 residues. From germline, CDR1 is SNHLY and CDR2 FYNNEI. Trimming cost V 5 bases and J 3 bases; bases outside gene matches: 3. The CDR3 loop is CASSNQGANEKLFF. In DNA form, the CDR3 reads TGTGCCAGCAGTAACCAGGGGGCTAATGAAAAACTGTTTTTT. Full variable domain (rest looked up from reference TRBV2 and TRBJ1-4): EPEVTQTPSHQVTQMGQEVILRCVPISNHLYFYWYRQILGQKVEFLVSFYNNEISEKSEIFDDQFSVERPDGSNFTLKIRSTKLEDSAMYFCASSNQGANEKLFFGSGTQLSVL.

The V call is TRBV6-5, the J call TRBJ2-7; 14 positions match TRBD2. CDR3 length: 15 amino acids. After removal of 4 bases from V and 9 bases from J, the junction contained 8 bases not matched to a gene. The germline CDR1 and CDR2 sequences are MNHEY and SVGAGI. The CDR3 DNA reads as TGTGCCAGCAGTTCGCTGGGACTAGCGGGAGTATGGCAGTACTTC. Translated, it gives CASSSLGLAGVWQYF.

The chain joins TRBV6-6 to TRBJ2-2; 8 positions match TRBD1. This CDR3 is built from 15 residues. V was clipped by 2 bases and J by 6 bases; unmatched bases: 5. Germline loops: CDR1 MNHNY, CDR2 SVGAGI (reference sequence). CDR3 sequence (DNA): TGTGCCAGCAGTTACGCAGGGGGCGACGCCGGGGAGCTGTTTTTT. Translating gives CASSYAGGDAGELFF.

J is TRBJ1-3 and V is TRBV6-1; 10 bases fit TRBD1. Germline CDR1 is MNHNS and CDR2 is SASEGT. V was pared by 3 bases and J by 5 bases, with 7 bases of the junction left unmatched. The CDR3 has 16 amino acids. This CDR3 reads CASSDPGQGRRNTIYF. The CDR3, as DNA: TGTGCCAGCAGTGACCCGGGACAGGGGAGAAGAAACACCATATATTTT.

The chain is built from TRBV29-1 and TRBJ2-7; D perhaps matches TRBD2 (6 bases). Germline V CDR1 and CDR2: SQVTM, ANQGSEA. The CDR3 loop spans 13 amino acids. V was pared by 6 bases and J by 2 bases, with 14 bases between. The CDR3 DNA sequence: TGCAGCGTCGGGCGGGACGGAACCTACGAGCAGTACTTC. Its translation: CSVGRDGTYEQYF.

The chain couples TRBV15 to TRBJ2-7, with D tentatively TRBD2 (5 bases). Germline CDR1 is LNHNV and CDR2 is YYDKDF (reference sequence). The V gene lost 0 bases and the J gene lost 2 bases, with 11 bases spanning the gap. This CDR3 spans 15 amino acids. CDR3 sequence (DNA): TGTGCCACCAGCAGAGAAGAGGCGACTACCTACGAGCAGTACTTC. Protein: CATSREEATTYEQYF.

The table lists this clone with a few counts. The CDR3, as DNA: TGTGCCAGCAGTTCCGGGGACATCTATGGCTACACCTTC. Translating it yields CASSSGDIYGYTF. The J gene is TRBJ1-2, the V gene TRBV28; possibly TRBD1 for D (6 bases). Trimming stripped 4 bases from V and 4 bases from J, with 10 bases between. CDR3 size: 13 residues. Germline loops: CDR1 MDHEN, CDR2 SYDVKM.